This T cell receptor (beta chain) was documented in a study of cytomegalovirus exposure and HLA in healthy donors. Researchers ran the PCR with 60 Vbeta and 13 Jbeta primers. The method was immunoSEQ multiplex PCR; TCRdb's version includes in-frame clones alone and lacks a portion of them. The table lists 90,000 to 110,000 clones, 12% of them singletons, with 15% to 20% in the top ten. With 3 bases removed from V and 4 bases from J, the gap between germline ends came to 9 bases. Germline assignment: CDR1 SNHLY and CDR2 FYNNEI. CDR3 length: 14 residues. Concerning this clone itself: As yet, its antigen is unknown.

General study points: Cytomegalovirus-associated status was assigned to about 160 TCR beta chains. The authors later found HLA-associated TCR beta chains more clonally expanded than equally common others.

The TCR was taken from a man aged 35 to 55 in good health and CMV-seropositive. Sequenced: PBMCs. V gene TRBV2 combines with J gene TRBJ2-2; D possibly corresponds to TRBD2 (6 bases). CDR3 loop: CASSEMGGTGELFF. CDR3 nucleotides: TGTGCCAGCAGTGAGATGGGGGGCACCGGGGAGCTGTTTTTT.